This is a list of T cell receptor beta chains from one sample in a study of cytomegalovirus exposure and HLA in healthy donors. The repertoire was sequenced with immunoSEQ multiplex PCR; TCRdb's copy has only in-frame clones and lacks some. The table shows more than 300,000 clones, with about nine tenths occurring only once. Sequenced sample: PBMCs. These TCRs come from a woman between 18 and 29 years old in good health and CMV-seronegative. CDR3s include the opening cysteine and the closing phenylalanine or tryptophan.

>TRBJ1-1|TRBV5-5
CASSENRRGTEAFF
>TRBJ2-1|TRBV9
CASSVSHLAGEAYNEQFF
>TRBJ2-3|TRBV9
CASSVTPGQGPSTDTQYF
>TRBJ1-1|TRBV29-1
CSAFQGGGTEAFF
>TRBJ2-2|TRBV2
CASLLAENTGELFF
>TRBJ2-2|TRBV5-6
CASSPGTSGGELFF
>TRBJ2-1|TRBV30
CAWAPGQGNNEQFF
>TRBJ2-7|TRBV18
CASSQTGTGDAYEQYF
>TRBJ2-1|TRBV27
CASQRLAGGTSNEQFF
>TRBJ2-1|TRBV28
CASSLWGREQFF
>TRBJ2-7|TRBV11-3
CASSLDRGEQYF
>TRBJ2-5|TRBV7-2
CASRKSGTGKETQYF
>TRBJ2-1|TRBV7-8
CASSSLTSVYNEQFF
>TRBJ1-2|TRBV6-5
CASSYSTGETNYGYTF
>TRBJ2-7|TRBV23-1
CASSQSRELIEQYF
>TRBJ1-5|TRBV28
CASRPPGNQPQHF
>TRBJ1-2|TRBV5-4
CASSLVGQGGYSYGYTF
>TRBJ2-2|TRBV14
CATRRAANTGELFF
>TRBJ2-7|TRBV9
CASSPPQLDQEQYF
>TRBJ2-2|TRBV7-2
CASSLTGSTGELFF
>TRBJ2-1|TRBV5-1
CASSLGQAEYNEQFF
>TRBJ2-7|TRBV29-1
CSVEGPSYEQYF
>-|TRBV7-2
CASSLYLYEQYF
>TRBJ2-1|TRBV4-1
CASSSPGTSTSNEQFF